One and the same sample provided the 9 T cell receptor beta chains below, sequenced in a study of T cell changes during pregnancy in multiple sclerosis. Assay: immunoSEQ multiplex PCR; the TCRdb copy retains only in-frame clones and omits some. This table has approximately 96,000 clones, under 95% appearing once. The sequencing here drew on peripheral blood, taken after pregnancy. The origin of the receptors is a female donor in good health, enrolled as a control in a pregnancy study.

This rearrangement joins TRBV19 to TRBJ1-5; D possibly corresponds to TRBD1 (6 bases). The CDR3 runs to 14 residues. Germline lookup yields CDR1 LNHDA and CDR2 SQIVND (reference sequence). V was trimmed by 10 bases and J by 0 bases, leaving 13 bases between them. CDR3 coding DNA: TGTGCCACCAGACAGGCATATAGCAATCAGCCCCAGCATTTT. Its protein product is CATRQAYSNQPQHF. Using reference TRBV19 and TRBJ1-5 for the parts outside the CDR3, the full variable domain is DGGITQSPKYLFRKEGQNVTLSCEQNLNHDAMYWYRQDPGQGLRLIYYSQIVNDFQKGDIAEGYSVSREKKESFPLTVTSAQKNPTAFYLCATRQAYSNQPQHFGDGTRLSIL.

The chain links TRBV15 to TRBJ1-5, with a weak D call TRBD1 (6 bases). Per germline, CDR1 LNHNV and CDR2 YYDKDF (reference sequence). V dropped 0 bases and J dropped 4 bases, with 13 bases sitting between them. The CDR3 is 16 amino acids. CDR3 region: CATSRDPDRTNQPQHF. The CDR3, as DNA: TGTGCCACCAGCAGAGATCCTGACAGGACAAATCAGCCCCAGCATTTT.

The chain combines TRBV14 with TRBJ2-7, with 8 nucleotides matching TRBD2. Germline CDR1 and CDR2: SGHDN and FVKESK. CDR3 size: 14 residues. The trim removed 4 bases at V and 7 bases at J, leaving 9 bases unmatched. This chain's CDR3 is CASSLMRGAREQYF. The CDR3 DNA follows: TGTGCCAGCAGCCTTATGCGGGGGGCGAGGGAGCAGTACTTC.

The chain recombines TRBV6-1 with TRBJ2-2; D call uncertain. The CDR3 runs to 15 residues. CDR1 and CDR2 from the germline V gene are MNHNS and SASEGT. The V end was cut by 6 bases, the J end by 6 bases, with 17 bases between. DNA for the CDR3: TGTGCCAGCAGGAGCTGGTCTGCCGAGCCCGGGGAGCTGTTTTTT. It specifies CASRSWSAEPGELFF.

V gene TRBV6-6 combines with J gene TRBJ2-5; 7 bases agree with TRBD2. This CDR3 spans 14 amino acids. The trim removed 5 bases at V and 4 bases at J, leaving 7 bases unmatched. Germline V gene sequence: CDR1 MNHNY, CDR2 SVGAGI (reference sequence). CDR3 in DNA: TGTGCCAGCAGTGTTTCGGGGGGAGGAGAGACCCAGTACTTC. This encodes CASSVSGGGETQYF.

The V call is TRBV7-8, the J call TRBJ1-1, with unresolved D. The germline V gene has CDR1 SGHVS and CDR2 FQNEAQ. CDR3 length: 17 residues. V was cut by 1 base and J by 2 bases, with 17 bases left in between. CDR3 coding DNA: TGTGCCAGCAGCTTAGGGGGTACCGGGAGGCAAAACACTGAAGCTTTCTTT. Translating gives CASSLGGTGRQNTEAFF.

This sequence joins TRBV7-8 and TRBJ2-3; 7 positions match TRBD2. The CDR3 runs 13 residues. The V and J ends lost 6 bases and 5 bases, in that order; junction bases with no gene match: 5. Germline V gene lookup returns CDR1 SGHVS and CDR2 FQNEAQ. CDR3 amino acids: CASRLGGGDTQYF. Written as DNA, the CDR3 is TGTGCCAGCAGGCTGGGGGGGGGAGATACGCAGTATTTT. The complete variable domain, with remaining parts taken from reference TRBV7-8 and TRBJ2-3, reads GAGVSQSPRYKVAKRGQDVALRCDPISGHVSLFWYQQALGQGPEFLTYFQNEAQLDKSGLPSDRFFAERPEGSVSTLKIQRTQQEDSAVYLCASRLGGGDTQYFGPGTRLTVL.

The chain recombines TRBV27 with TRBJ2-7; D perhaps matches TRBD2 (5 bases). CDR3 length equals 13 residues. Looked up from germline, CDR1 is MNHEY and CDR2 is SMNVEV (reference sequence). V shed 5 bases and J shed 3 bases, with 11 bases lying between them. DNA for the CDR3: TGTGCCAGCAGTCTTAATCGGGGCTACGAGCAGTACTTC. Protein product: CASSLNRGYEQYF.

The V and J genes are TRBV7-6 and TRBJ2-2, with D possibly matching TRBD2 (7 bases). Germline V gene lookup returns CDR1 SGHVS and CDR2 FNYEAQ. V lost 1 base, J lost 5 bases, and 17 bases lay in between. The CDR3 covers 17 residues. The CDR3 sequence is CASSLGGGAGQTGELFF. In DNA form, the CDR3 reads TGTGCCAGCAGCTTAGGGGGGGGCGCAGGACAAACCGGGGAGCTGTTTTTT.